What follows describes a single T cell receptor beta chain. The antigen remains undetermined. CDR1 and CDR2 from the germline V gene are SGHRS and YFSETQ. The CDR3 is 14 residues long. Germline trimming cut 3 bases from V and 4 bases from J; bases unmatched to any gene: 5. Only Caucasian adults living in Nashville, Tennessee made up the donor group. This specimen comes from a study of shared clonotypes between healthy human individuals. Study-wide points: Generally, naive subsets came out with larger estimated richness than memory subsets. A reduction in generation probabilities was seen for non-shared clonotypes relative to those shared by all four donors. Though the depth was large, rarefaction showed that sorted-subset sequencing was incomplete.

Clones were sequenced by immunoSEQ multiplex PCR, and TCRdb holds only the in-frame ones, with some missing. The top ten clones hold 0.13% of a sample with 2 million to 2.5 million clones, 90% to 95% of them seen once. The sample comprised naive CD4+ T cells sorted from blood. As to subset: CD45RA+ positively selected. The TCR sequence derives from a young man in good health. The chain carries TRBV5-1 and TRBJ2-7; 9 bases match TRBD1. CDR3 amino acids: CASSSGGQGYEQYF. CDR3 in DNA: TGCGCCAGCAGCTCGGGGGGACAGGGATACGAGCAGTACTTC. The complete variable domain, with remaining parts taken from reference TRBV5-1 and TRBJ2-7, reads KAGVTQTPRYLIKTRGQQVTLSCSPISGHRSVSWYQQTPGQGLQFLFEYFSETQRNKGNFPGRFSGRQFSNSRSEMNVSTLELGDSALYLCASSSGGQGYEQYFGPGTRLTVT.